This T cell receptor (beta chain) came from a study of blood T cell repertoires in COVID-19. The wider study: PBMCs, B-cell-depleted T cells, or T cells provided the cDNA or gDNA that made up the material.

Across 24 US areas, participants ranged in age from 18 to 89 years. This table comes from immunoSEQ multiplex PCR, and its TCRdb copy is limited to in-frame clones, with some not included. This table has almost 350,000 clones, almost 90% appearing once. Germline lookup yields CDR1 KGHDR and CDR2 SFDVKD. The CDR3 has 15 residues. Trimming took 8 bases from V and 1 from J, leaving 15 bases between them. The V call is TRBV24-1, the J call TRBJ2-3; D possibly corresponds to TRBD2 (6 bases). Sequenced input: PBMCs or T cells enriched from blood (not recorded which). This receptor was identified in a woman in her 30s who had been exposed to COVID-19. The CDR3: CATTRGISGTDTQYF. The CDR3 nucleotides are TGTGCCACCACGCGCGGGATTTCGGGCACAGATACGCAGTATTTT.